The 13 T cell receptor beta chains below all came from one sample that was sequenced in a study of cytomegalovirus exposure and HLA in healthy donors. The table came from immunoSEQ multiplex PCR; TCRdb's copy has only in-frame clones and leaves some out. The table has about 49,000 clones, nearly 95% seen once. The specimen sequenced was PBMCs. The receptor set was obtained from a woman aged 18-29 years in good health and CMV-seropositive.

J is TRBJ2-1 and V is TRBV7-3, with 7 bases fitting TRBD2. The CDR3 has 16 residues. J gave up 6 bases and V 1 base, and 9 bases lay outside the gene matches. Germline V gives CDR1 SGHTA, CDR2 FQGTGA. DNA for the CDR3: TGTGCCAGCAGCTTAAACTCGGGCGGGGAGGGCAATGAGCAGTTCTTC. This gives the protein CASSLNSGGEGNEQFF.

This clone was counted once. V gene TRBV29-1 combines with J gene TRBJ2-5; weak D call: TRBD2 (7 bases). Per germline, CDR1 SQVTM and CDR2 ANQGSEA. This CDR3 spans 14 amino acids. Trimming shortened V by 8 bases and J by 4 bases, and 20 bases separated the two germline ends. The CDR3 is CSFPPGGARETQYF. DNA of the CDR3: TGCAGCTTCCCCCCTGGGGGGGCCCGAGAGACCCAGTACTTC.

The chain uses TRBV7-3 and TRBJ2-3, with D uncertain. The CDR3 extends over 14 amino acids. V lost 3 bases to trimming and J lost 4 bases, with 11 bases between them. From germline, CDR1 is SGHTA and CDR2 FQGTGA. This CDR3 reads CASSLSHYADTQYF. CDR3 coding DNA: TGTGCCAGCAGCTTGAGTCATTACGCAGATACGCAGTATTTT.

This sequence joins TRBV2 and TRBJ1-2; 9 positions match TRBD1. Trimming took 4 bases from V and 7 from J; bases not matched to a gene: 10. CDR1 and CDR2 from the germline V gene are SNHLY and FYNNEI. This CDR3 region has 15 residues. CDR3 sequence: CASSAPNRGRGGYTF. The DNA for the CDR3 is TGTGCCAGCAGTGCACCAAACAGGGGGCGAGGTGGCTACACCTTC. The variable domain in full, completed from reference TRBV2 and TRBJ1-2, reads EPEVTQTPSHQVTQMGQEVILRCVPISNHLYFYWYRQILGQKVEFLVSFYNNEISEKSEIFDDQFSVERPDGSNFTLKIRSTKLEDSAMYFCASSAPNRGRGGYTFGSGTRLTVV.

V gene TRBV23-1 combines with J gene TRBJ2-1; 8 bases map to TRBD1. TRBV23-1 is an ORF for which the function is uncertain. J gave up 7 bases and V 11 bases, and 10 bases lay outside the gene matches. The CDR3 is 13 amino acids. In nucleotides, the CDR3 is TGCGCCGTATTCCGGGACAGGCAGAATGAGCAGTTCTTC. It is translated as CAVFRDRQNEQFF.

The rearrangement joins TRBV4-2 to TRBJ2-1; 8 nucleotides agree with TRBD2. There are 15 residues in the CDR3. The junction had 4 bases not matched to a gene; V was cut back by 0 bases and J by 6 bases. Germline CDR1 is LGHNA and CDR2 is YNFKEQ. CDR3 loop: CASSQEVAGFNEQFF. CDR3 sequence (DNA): TGTGCCAGCAGCCAAGAGGTAGCGGGGTTCAATGAGCAGTTCTTC.

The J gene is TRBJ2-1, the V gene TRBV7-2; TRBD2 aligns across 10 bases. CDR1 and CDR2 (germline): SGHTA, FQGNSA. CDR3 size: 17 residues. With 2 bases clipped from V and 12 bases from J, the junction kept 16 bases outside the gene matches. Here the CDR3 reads CASSLLPAGGTPAGQFF. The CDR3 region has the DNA TGTGCCAGCAGCTTACTTCCAGCGGGAGGGACCCCTGCCGGGCAGTTCTTC.

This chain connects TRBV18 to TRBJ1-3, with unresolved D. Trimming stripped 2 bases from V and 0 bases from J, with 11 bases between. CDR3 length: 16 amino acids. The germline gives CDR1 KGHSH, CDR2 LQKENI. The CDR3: CASSPSRRNSGNTIYF. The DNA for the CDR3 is TGTGCCAGCTCACCATCTAGGCGCAACTCTGGAAACACCATATATTTT.

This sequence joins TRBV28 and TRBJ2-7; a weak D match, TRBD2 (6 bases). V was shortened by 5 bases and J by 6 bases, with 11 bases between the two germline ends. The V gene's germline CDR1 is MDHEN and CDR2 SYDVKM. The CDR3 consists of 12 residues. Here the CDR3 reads CASSPLAFEQYF. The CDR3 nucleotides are TGTGCCAGCAGTCCTCTAGCGTTCGAGCAGTACTTC.

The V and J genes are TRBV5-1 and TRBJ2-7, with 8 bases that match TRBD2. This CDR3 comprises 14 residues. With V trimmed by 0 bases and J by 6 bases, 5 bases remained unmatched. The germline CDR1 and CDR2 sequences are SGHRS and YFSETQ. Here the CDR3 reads CASSLGTSRGEQYF. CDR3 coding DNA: TGCGCCAGCAGCTTGGGGACTAGCCGGGGCGAGCAGTACTTC. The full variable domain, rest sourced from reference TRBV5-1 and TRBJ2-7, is KAGVTQTPRYLIKTRGQQVTLSCSPISGHRSVSWYQQTPGQGLQFLFEYFSETQRNKGNFPGRFSGRQFSNSRSEMNVSTLELGDSALYLCASSLGTSRGEQYFGPGTRLTVT.

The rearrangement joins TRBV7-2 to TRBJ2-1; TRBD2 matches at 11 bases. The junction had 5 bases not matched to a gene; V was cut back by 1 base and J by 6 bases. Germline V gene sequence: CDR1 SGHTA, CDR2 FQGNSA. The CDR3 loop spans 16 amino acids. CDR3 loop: CASSLVGGLAGNEQFF. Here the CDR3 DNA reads TGTGCCAGCAGCTTAGTGGGTGGACTAGCGGGCAATGAGCAGTTCTTC. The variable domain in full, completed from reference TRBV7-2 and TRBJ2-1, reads GAGVSQSPSNKVTEKGKDVELRCDPISGHTALYWYRQSLGQGLEFLIYFQGNSAPDKSGLPSDRFSAERTGGSVSTLTIQRTQQEDSAVYLCASSLVGGLAGNEQFFGPGTRLTVL.

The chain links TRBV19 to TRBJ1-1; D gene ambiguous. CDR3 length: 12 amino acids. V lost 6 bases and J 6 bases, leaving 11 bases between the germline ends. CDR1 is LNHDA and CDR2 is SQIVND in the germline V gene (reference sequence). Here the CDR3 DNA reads TGTGCCAGTAGGCCGAGGCCCTCTGAAGCTTTCTTT. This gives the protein CASRPRPSEAFF.

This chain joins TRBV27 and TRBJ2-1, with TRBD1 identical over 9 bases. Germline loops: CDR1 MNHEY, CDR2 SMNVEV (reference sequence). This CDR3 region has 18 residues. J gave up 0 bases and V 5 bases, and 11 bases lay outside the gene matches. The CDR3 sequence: CASSLRPGQGVSYNEQFF. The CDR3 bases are TGTGCCAGCAGTCTGCGTCCGGGACAGGGCGTCTCCTACAATGAGCAGTTCTTC.